Each of the 7 T cell receptor beta chains below was sequenced from the same sample in a study of T cells after yellow fever vaccination. TCRdb analysed the 5' RACE reads with MiXCR anew, one entry per CDR3 protein. The data contain 200,000 to 300,000 distinct CDR3 sequences, around 7% of them singletons. The sample consisted of CD4+ T cells sorted from PBMCs, taken 15 days after the yellow fever booster vaccination. The receptors come from a man aged 30-40 years who received the YFV17D yellow fever vaccine.

This clonotype has only a few counts. The chain employs TRBV28 and TRBJ1-2, with D possibly being TRBD1 (5 bases). Per the germline V gene, CDR1 is MDHEN and CDR2 is SYDVKM. This CDR3 region has 12 residues. V lost 7 bases and J lost 3, with 9 bases in between. This CDR3 is CASTQGYYGYTF. CDR3 nucleotides: TGTGCCAGCACTCAGGGTTACTATGGCTACACCTTC.

This clonotype showed up just a few times. This sequence joins TRBV7-2 and TRBJ2-1; D may correspond to TRBD1 or TRBD2 (5 bases each). Trimming pared 2 bases from V and 10 bases from J, leaving 15 bases between. This CDR3 comprises 14 residues. Germline V CDR1 and CDR2: SGHTA, FQGNSA. CDR3 coding DNA: TGTGCCAGCAGCTTAACCCGAGGGCAGGGAGAGCAGTTCTTC. This codes for CASSLTRGQGEQFF.

This clonotype was observed at least ten times. The rearrangement uses TRBV7-9 and TRBJ2-2, with 8 bases that match TRBD1. Germline V gene sequence: CDR1 SEHNR, CDR2 FQNEAQ (reference sequence). The CDR3 length is 15 residues. V dropped 8 bases and J dropped 0; count of bases not matched to a gene: 5. The CDR3 sequence is CASVDRGTNTGELFF. CDR3 sequence (DNA): TGTGCCAGCGTAGACAGGGGTACGAACACCGGGGAGCTGTTTTTT.

In this sample, this clonotype turned up a few times. V and J are TRBV6-2 or TRBV6-3 and TRBJ2-3; D perhaps matches TRBD2 (6 bases). Germline V gene data show CDR1 as MNHEY and CDR2 as SVGEGT. The ends were cut back, 6 bases at V and 4 bases at J, with 14 bases in the middle. The CDR3 runs to 14 residues. The CDR3 here is CASSARLVSDTQYF. CDR3 bases: TGTGCCAGCAGCGCTCGACTAGTCTCAGATACGCAGTATTTT.

This clonotype was recorded a few times. The chain joins TRBV5-6 to TRBJ2-7, with D unresolved. Looked up from germline, CDR1 is SGHDT and CDR2 is YYEEEE. The CDR3 extends over 14 amino acids. Trimming shortened V by 1 base and J by 2 bases, and 10 bases separated the two germline ends. The CDR3 loop reads CASSLSLSTYEQYF. DNA for the CDR3: TGTGCCAGCAGCTTGTCCCTGAGTACCTACGAGCAGTACTTC.

This clonotype was seen a handful of times. The chain employs TRBV18 and TRBJ2-3; D not resolved. The germline V gene encodes CDR1 KGHSH and CDR2 LQKENI. The CDR3 consists of 15 residues. V lost 3 bases, J lost 1 base, and 11 bases lay in between. For the CDR3, the DNA is TGTGCCAGCTCACCGGTTCCCTACGGCACAGATACGCAGTATTTT. Translated: CASSPVPYGTDTQYF. Filled out from reference TRBV18 and TRBJ2-3, the complete variable domain reads NAGVMQNPRHLVRRRGQEARLRCSPMKGHSHVYWYRQLPEEGLKFMVYLQKENIIDESGMPKERFSAEFPKEGPSILRIQQVVRGDSAAYFCASSPVPYGTDTQYFGPGTRLTVL.

This sequence joins TRBV4-3 and TRBJ2-3; D is possibly TRBD1 (5 bases). The CDR3 is made up of 14 amino acids. The germline V gene encodes CDR1 LGHNA and CDR2 YSLEER. The ends were cut back, 0 bases at V and 6 bases at J, with 10 bases in the middle. The CDR3 region is CASSQDRGLDTQYF. DNA of the CDR3: TGCGCCAGCAGCCAAGATAGGGGCCTGGATACGCAGTATTTT.